This T cell receptor (beta chain) was captured by sequencing in a study of OX40 agonist ivuxolimab in advanced cancers. Study-level information: Hepatocellular carcinoma, melanoma, renal cell or head and neck cancer was diagnosed in the dose-escalation patients.

Germline lookup yields CDR1 MNHEY and CDR2 SMNVEV (reference sequence). The CDR3 loop spans 13 amino acids. V was pared by 5 bases and J by 2 bases, with 8 bases between. The data were produced by immunoSEQ multiplex PCR, yet TCRdb's version contains in-frame clones alone and is incomplete. The data contain tens of thousands of clones, almost 85% of them seen just once; the ten biggest clones take up 5%. Excluded were patients having autoimmune disease history or systemic immunosuppression. Blood draws occurred at baseline, cycle 4 day 1, and cycle 7 day 1. Sequenced material: CD4+ or CD8+ T cells sorted from blood, taken in a trial of the OX40 agonist ivuxolimab. The rearrangement links TRBV27 to TRBJ2-3, with unresolved D. The receptor was isolated from an adult with an advanced solid tumor such as melanoma, head and neck, liver or kidney cancer. DNA for the CDR3: TGTGCCAGCAGTCCTTTCAACACAGATACGCAGTATTTT. It codes for CASSPFNTDTQYF.